What follows are 25 T cell receptor beta chains derived from one specimen sequenced in a study of PD-1 blockade in classical Hodgkin lymphoma. Time point described: cycle 4 day 1 (C4D1), after five to seven weeks of nivolumab. Every one of the patients relapsed after autologous stem cell transplantation (brentuximab vedotin exposure was variable). Repertoires were generated with immunoSEQ multiplex PCR, while TCRdb's copy carries only in-frame clones and drops some. The sample carries roughly 21,000 clones, 75% to 90% recorded once. The sequencing used peripheral blood mononuclear cells (PBMCs), collected before the fourth cycle of nivolumab. The source is a human donor with classical Hodgkin lymphoma.

This clone was seen once. The chain is built from TRBV19 and TRBJ1-1; unclear D gene. This CDR3 has 12 amino acids. Germline V CDR1 and CDR2: LNHDA, SQIVND (reference sequence). Trimming took off 5 bases at V and 1 base at J, with 5 bases between the two ends. CDR3 residues: CASSPQNTEAFF. The CDR3 nucleotides are TGTGCCAGTAGTCCACAGAACACTGAAGCTTTCTTT.

V and J are TRBV10-3 and TRBJ1-2, with 10 bases that match TRBD1. V shed 6 bases, J shed 4 bases, and the junction held 5 bases outside the gene matches. Germline V lookup: CDR1 ENHRY, CDR2 SYGVKD. The length of the CDR3 is 14 residues. CDR3: CAIRDRGGVYGYTF. CDR3 nucleotides: TGTGCCATCAGGGACAGGGGGGGGGTCTATGGCTACACCTTC.

The rearrangement links TRBV19 to TRBJ1-2, with D uncertain. V was trimmed by 2 bases and J by 2 bases, leaving 9 bases between them. The CDR3 is made up of 14 amino acids. CDR1 is LNHDA and CDR2 is SQIVND in the germline V gene (reference sequence). The CDR3 DNA reads TGTGCCAGTAGTATAAGTAGCACAAACTATGGCTACACCTTC. Translated, it gives CASSISSTNYGYTF. Full variable domain (rest looked up from reference TRBV19 and TRBJ1-2): DGGITQSPKYLFRKEGQNVTLSCEQNLNHDAMYWYRQDPGQGLRLIYYSQIVNDFQKGDIAEGYSVSREKKESFPLTVTSAQKNPTAFYLCASSISSTNYGYTFGSGTRLTVV.

This chain connects TRBV13 to TRBJ2-1, with unresolved D. The CDR3 runs to 12 residues. Germline V CDR1 and CDR2: PRHDT, FYEKMQ (reference sequence). The germline V and J ends were trimmed by 3 bases and 4 bases, with 4 bases remaining between them. The CDR3 loop reads CASSFLYNEQFF. In DNA, the CDR3 is TGTGCCAGCAGCTTCCTTTACAATGAGCAGTTCTTC.

The chain combines TRBV9 with TRBJ2-1, with no clear D. V lost 0 bases, J lost 0 bases, and 13 bases lay in between. This CDR3 contains 17 residues. CDR1 and CDR2 (germline): SGDLS, YYNGEE. Here the CDR3 reads CASSVGVGSSSYNEQFF. DNA for the CDR3: TGTGCCAGCAGCGTAGGTGTCGGATCAAGCTCCTACAATGAGCAGTTCTTC.

The chain recombines TRBV5-1 with TRBJ1-2, with 10 bases aligning to TRBD1. V was clipped by 3 bases and J by 7 bases; unmatched bases: 6. The CDR3 has 14 residues. Per the germline V gene, CDR1 is SGHRS and CDR2 is YFSETQ. This CDR3 reads CASSSDGQGGGYTF. CDR3 coding DNA: TGCGCCAGCAGCTCGGACGGACAGGGGGGTGGCTACACCTTC.

This clone has just a few counts. The chain carries TRBV7-6 and TRBJ1-5, with D unclear. Germline CDR1 is SGHVS and CDR2 is FNYEAQ. The CDR3 runs 13 residues. V was trimmed by 3 bases and J by 6 bases, leaving 9 bases between them. CDR3 sequence: CASSLLAGQPQHF. In nucleotides, the CDR3 is TGTGCCAGCAGCTTGCTAGCTGGTCAGCCCCAGCATTTT.

The CDR3 bases are TGTGCCAGCAGTTCCCCTCAGGGGGGATACGAGCAGTACTTC. Translation: CASSSPQGGYEQYF. The chain couples TRBV28 to TRBJ2-7; D may be TRBD1 (7 bases). V lost 4 bases to trimming and J lost 4 bases, with 14 bases between them. CDR3 length: 14 amino acids. Per germline, CDR1 MDHEN and CDR2 SYDVKM.

The chain joins TRBV29-1 to TRBJ1-2, with TRBD1 as a possible D gene (5 bases). CDR1 and CDR2 from the germline V gene are SQVTM and ANQGSEA. CDR3 length equals 13 residues. V was shortened by 6 bases and J by 5 bases, with 16 bases between the two germline ends. CDR3 DNA sequence: TGCAGCGTCGAGGGACGTGAAGTTTATGGCTACACCTTC. Translation gives CSVEGREVYGYTF.

This clone occurred a few times. The J gene is TRBJ2-5, the V gene TRBV7-2; D is unresolved. Germline V gives CDR1 SGHTA, CDR2 FQGNSA. V dropped 3 bases and J dropped 5 bases, with 7 bases sitting between them. CDR3 length equals 12 residues. CDR3 residues: CASSFRSETQYF. DNA of the CDR3: TGTGCCAGCAGCTTCCGATCGGAGACCCAGTACTTC.

The genes are TRBV30 and TRBJ2-5; the D is unclear. The CDR3 contains 15 residues. Germline loops: CDR1 GTSNPN, CDR2 SVGIG (reference sequence). V was trimmed by 4 bases and J by 2 bases, leaving 17 bases between them. The CDR3 reads CAWIPRGRRQETQYF. DNA of the CDR3: TGTGCCTGGATCCCCCGAGGCAGGAGACAAGAGACCCAGTACTTC.

The DNA of the CDR3 is TGCGCCAGCAGTGCCAAAAGGGACAGGGGACCGATCGACTACGAGCAGTACTTC. Its translation is CASSAKRDRGPIDYEQYF. V and J are TRBV10-1 and TRBJ2-7; 10 nucleotides line up with TRBD1. There are 18 residues in the CDR3. Germline lookup yields CDR1 WNHNN and CDR2 SYGVQD (reference sequence). After removal of 4 bases from V and 3 bases from J, the junction contained 15 bases not matched to a gene.

The chain employs TRBV10-3 and TRBJ2-7, with 8 bases matching TRBD2. Trimming removed 0 bases from V and 2 bases from J; junction bases left unmatched: 6. The CDR3 has 16 residues. The germline CDR1 and CDR2 sequences are ENHRY and SYGVKD. DNA for the CDR3: TGTGCCATCAGTGAGTCTGCTAGCGGGTTAACCTACGAGCAGTACTTC. Its translation is CAISESASGLTYEQYF.

The V and J genes are TRBV15 and TRBJ2-3; the D is unclear. In germline, CDR1 is LNHNV, CDR2 YYDKDF (reference sequence). The CDR3 is 16 residues long. The ends were cut back, 3 bases at V and 1 base at J, with 14 bases in the middle. CDR3 DNA: TGTGCCACCAGCAGTGATCGAGTCAGCGGCACAGATACGCAGTATTTT. This encodes CATSSDRVSGTDTQYF.

This sequence joins TRBV19 and TRBJ1-4; D is perhaps TRBD1 (5 bases). The CDR3 is made up of 13 amino acids. Germline values: CDR1 LNHDA, CDR2 SQIVND (reference sequence). V was pared by 5 bases and J by 11 bases, with 15 bases between. The CDR3, as DNA: TGTGCCAGTAGTGGGGCCGCCGAAGCTAAACTGTTTTTT. This translates into CASSGAAEAKLFF.

The genes are TRBV6-5 and TRBJ2-7; D not resolved. The germline V gene encodes CDR1 MNHEY and CDR2 SVGAGI. V lost 0 bases and J lost 6, with 9 bases in between. This CDR3 is built from 13 residues. CDR3 amino acids: CASSYSRQAEQYF. CDR3 coding DNA: TGTGCCAGCAGTTACTCGAGGCAGGCCGAGCAGTACTTC.

This chain connects TRBV29-1 to TRBJ2-1; maybe TRBD2 (5 bases). CDR3 size: 10 residues. With 4 bases removed from V and 13 bases from J, the gap between germline ends came to 11 bases. Germline values: CDR1 SQVTM, CDR2 ANQGSEA. The CDR3 bases are TGCAGCGTTGGGAGAGGGTATCAGTTCTTC. Protein product: CSVGRGYQFF.

This clone was seen a few times. The V call is TRBV7-9, the J call TRBJ2-2; 10 bases line up with TRBD2. After removal of 5 bases from V and 4 bases from J, the junction contained 7 bases not matched to a gene. The CDR3 sequence is 16 residues long. The germline gives CDR1 SEHNR, CDR2 FQNEAQ (reference sequence). This CDR3 reads CASSLRLAGATGELFF. In nucleotides, the CDR3 is TGTGCCAGCAGCCTCAGACTAGCGGGCGCCACCGGGGAGCTGTTTTTT. Filled out from reference TRBV7-9 and TRBJ2-2, the complete variable domain reads DTGVSQNPRHKITKRGQNVTFRCDPISEHNRLYWYRQTLGQGPEFLTYFQNEAQLEKSRLLSDRFSAERPKGSFSTLEIQRTEQGDSAMYLCASSLRLAGATGELFFGEGSRLTVL.

The chain has TRBV7-2 and TRBJ2-5, with a tentative D call TRBD1 (5 bases). The CDR3 contains 13 residues. Trimming removed 5 bases from V and 1 base from J, with 8 bases in between. Germline V CDR1 and CDR2: SGHTA, FQGNSA. The CDR3 loop is CASSRTFQETQYF. The DNA of the CDR3 is TGTGCCAGCAGCCGGACATTCCAAGAGACCCAGTACTTC.

CDR3 loop: CASSYGRGLYEQYF. The CDR3 DNA reads TGTGCCAGCAGTTACGGCAGGGGGCTCTACGAGCAGTACTTC. The rearrangement joins TRBV6-5 to TRBJ2-7; 8 bases line up with TRBD1. J was trimmed by 3 bases and V by 2 bases; bases with no gene match: 3. The CDR3 has 14 residues. Germline V gene sequence: CDR1 MNHEY, CDR2 SVGAGI.

This chain joins TRBV9 and TRBJ1-1; D gene unclear. CDR1 is SGDLS, CDR2 YYNGEE, per germline. The V end lost 3 bases, the J end lost 1 base, and 10 bases lay between the germline ends. This CDR3 has 14 amino acids. CDR3 region: CASSAREGNTEAFF. CDR3 nucleotide sequence: TGTGCCAGCAGCGCTAGGGAGGGGAACACTGAAGCTTTCTTT.

This sequence joins TRBV6-5 and TRBJ1-5, with D tentatively TRBD1 (5 bases). Trimming removed 4 bases from V and 5 bases from J, with 15 bases in between. Germline loops: CDR1 MNHEY, CDR2 SVGAGI. CDR3 size: 15 residues. The CDR3 DNA reads TGTGCCAGCAGTTCCCAGGGAATCGAGCATCAGCCCCAGCATTTT. Translating it yields CASSSQGIEHQPQHF.

CDR3 coding DNA: TGTGCCAGCAGTTATCCTGGACTTTCTGGAAACACCATATATTTT. This encodes CASSYPGLSGNTIYF. This chain links TRBV6-6 with TRBJ1-3; no reliable D call. Trimming removed 3 bases at V and 1 base at J, with 10 bases between. The V gene's germline CDR1 is MNHNY and CDR2 SVGAGI (reference sequence). This CDR3 comprises 15 residues.

This clone is a singleton in its sample. This chain connects TRBV7-2 to TRBJ2-7; D possibly corresponds to TRBD1 (5 bases). Trimming shortened V by 1 base and J by 2 bases, and 12 bases separated the two germline ends. CDR3 size: 15 residues. Germline CDR1 is SGHTA and CDR2 is FQGNSA. The CDR3 DNA reads as TGTGCCAGCAGCTTAGGCCCAGGGTCGGCCTACGAGCAGTACTTC. This codes for CASSLGPGSAYEQYF. Supplemented by reference TRBV7-2 and TRBJ2-7, the full variable domain reads GAGVSQSPSNKVTEKGKDVELRCDPISGHTALYWYRQSLGQGLEFLIYFQGNSAPDKSGLPSDRFSAERTGGSVSTLTIQRTQQEDSAVYLCASSLGPGSAYEQYFGPGTRLTVT.

In its sample, this clone was seen once. The chain is built from TRBV20-1 and TRBJ1-2; D is unclear. CDR1 and CDR2 (germline): DFQATT, SNEGSKA (reference sequence). V was pared by 6 bases and J by 8 bases, with 13 bases between. There are 11 residues in the CDR3. The DNA for the CDR3 is TGCAGTGCGCGGTGGGCGGAAGGCTACACCTTC. This codes for CSARWAEGYTF.